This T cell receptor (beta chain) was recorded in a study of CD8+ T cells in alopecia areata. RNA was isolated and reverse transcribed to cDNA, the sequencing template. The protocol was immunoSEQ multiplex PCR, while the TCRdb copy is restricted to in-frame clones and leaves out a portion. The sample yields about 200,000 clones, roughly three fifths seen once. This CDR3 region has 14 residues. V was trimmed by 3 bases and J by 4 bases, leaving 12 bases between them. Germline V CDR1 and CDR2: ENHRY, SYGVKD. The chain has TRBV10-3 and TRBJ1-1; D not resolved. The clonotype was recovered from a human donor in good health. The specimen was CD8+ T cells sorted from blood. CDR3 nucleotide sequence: TGTGCCATCAGTGATGGGGTATCGGTCACTGAAGCTTTCTTT. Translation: CAISDGVSVTEAFF.